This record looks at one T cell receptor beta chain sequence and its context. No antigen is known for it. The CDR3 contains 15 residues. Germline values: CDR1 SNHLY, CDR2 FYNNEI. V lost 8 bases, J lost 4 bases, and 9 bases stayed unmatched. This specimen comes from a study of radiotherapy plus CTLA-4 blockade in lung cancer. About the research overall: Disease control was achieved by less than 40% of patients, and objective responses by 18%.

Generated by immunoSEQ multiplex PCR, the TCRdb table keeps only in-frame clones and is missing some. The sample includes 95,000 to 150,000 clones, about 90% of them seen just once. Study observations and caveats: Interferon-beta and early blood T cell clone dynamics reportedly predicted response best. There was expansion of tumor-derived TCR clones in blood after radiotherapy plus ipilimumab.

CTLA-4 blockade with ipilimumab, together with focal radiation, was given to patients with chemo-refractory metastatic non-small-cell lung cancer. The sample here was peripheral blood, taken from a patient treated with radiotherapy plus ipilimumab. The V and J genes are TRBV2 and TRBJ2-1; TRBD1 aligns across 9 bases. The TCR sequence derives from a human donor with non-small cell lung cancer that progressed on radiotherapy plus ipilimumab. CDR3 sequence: CASVRPGQGYNEQFF. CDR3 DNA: TGTGCCAGCGTCAGACCGGGACAGGGATACAATGAGCAGTTCTTC.